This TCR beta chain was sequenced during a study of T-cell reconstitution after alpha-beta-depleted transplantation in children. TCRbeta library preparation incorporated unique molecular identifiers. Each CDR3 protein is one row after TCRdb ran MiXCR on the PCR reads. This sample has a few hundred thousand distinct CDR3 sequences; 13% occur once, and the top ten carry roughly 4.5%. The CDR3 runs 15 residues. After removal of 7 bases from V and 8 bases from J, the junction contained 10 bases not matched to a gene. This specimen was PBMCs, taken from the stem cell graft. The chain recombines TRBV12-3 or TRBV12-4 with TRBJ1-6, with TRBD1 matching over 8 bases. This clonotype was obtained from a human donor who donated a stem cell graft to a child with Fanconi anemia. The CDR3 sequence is CASKTHGQGDSPLHF. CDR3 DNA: TGTGCCAGCAAAACCCACGGACAGGGAGATTCACCCCTCCACTTT.